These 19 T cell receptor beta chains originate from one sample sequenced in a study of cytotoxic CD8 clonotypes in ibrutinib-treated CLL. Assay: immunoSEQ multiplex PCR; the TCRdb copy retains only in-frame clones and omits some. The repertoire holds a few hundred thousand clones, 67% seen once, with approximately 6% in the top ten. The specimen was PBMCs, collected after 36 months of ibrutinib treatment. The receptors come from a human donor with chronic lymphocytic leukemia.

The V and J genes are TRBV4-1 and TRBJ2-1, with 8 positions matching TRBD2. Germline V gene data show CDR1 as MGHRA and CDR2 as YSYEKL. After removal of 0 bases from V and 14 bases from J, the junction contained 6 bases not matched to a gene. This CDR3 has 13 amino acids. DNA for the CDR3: TGCGCCAGCAGCCAAGATACGAGCGGGAGTGAGTTCTTC. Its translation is CASSQDTSGSEFF.

The CDR3 protein is CASSLVRSLQGTDTQYF. Here the CDR3 DNA reads TGTGCCAGCAGCTTAGTGCGGTCCCTACAGGGCACAGATACGCAGTATTTT. This sequence joins TRBV7-9 and TRBJ2-3; possibly TRBD1 for D (5 bases). Trimming shortened V by 1 base and J by 1 base, and 15 bases separated the two germline ends. This CDR3 is built from 17 residues. CDR1 is SEHNR, CDR2 FQNEAQ, per germline (reference sequence).

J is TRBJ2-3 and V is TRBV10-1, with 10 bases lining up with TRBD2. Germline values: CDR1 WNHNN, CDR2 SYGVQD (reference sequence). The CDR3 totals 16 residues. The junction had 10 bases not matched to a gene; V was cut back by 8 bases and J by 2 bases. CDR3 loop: CASSLEAGGITDTQYF. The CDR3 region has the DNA TGCGCCAGCTCCCTAGAAGCGGGGGGGATCACAGATACGCAGTATTTT.

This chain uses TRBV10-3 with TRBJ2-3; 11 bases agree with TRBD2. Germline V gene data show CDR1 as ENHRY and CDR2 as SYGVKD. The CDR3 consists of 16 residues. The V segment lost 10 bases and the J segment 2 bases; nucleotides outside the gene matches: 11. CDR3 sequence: CATFSGRAYNTDTQYF. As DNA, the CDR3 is TGTGCCACATTTAGCGGGAGGGCCTACAACACAGATACGCAGTATTTT.

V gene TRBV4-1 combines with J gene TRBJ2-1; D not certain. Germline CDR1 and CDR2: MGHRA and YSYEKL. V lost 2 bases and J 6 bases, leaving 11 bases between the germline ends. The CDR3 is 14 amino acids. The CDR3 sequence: CASSQPGRINEQFF. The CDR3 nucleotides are TGCGCCAGCAGCCAACCCGGACGGATCAATGAGCAGTTCTTC.

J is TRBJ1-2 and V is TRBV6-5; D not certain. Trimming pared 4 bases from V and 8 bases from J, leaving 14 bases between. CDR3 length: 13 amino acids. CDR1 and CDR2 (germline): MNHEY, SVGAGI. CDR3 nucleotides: TGTGCCAGCAGTTTCCGGGGTATTGACGGCTACACCTTC. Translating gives CASSFRGIDGYTF.

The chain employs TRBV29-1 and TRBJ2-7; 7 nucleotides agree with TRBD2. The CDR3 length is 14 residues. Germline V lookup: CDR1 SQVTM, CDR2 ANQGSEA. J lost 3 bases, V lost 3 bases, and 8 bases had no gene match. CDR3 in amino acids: CSVDRGEGGYEQYF. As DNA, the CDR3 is TGCAGCGTTGACCGGGGGGAGGGTGGCTACGAGCAGTACTTC.

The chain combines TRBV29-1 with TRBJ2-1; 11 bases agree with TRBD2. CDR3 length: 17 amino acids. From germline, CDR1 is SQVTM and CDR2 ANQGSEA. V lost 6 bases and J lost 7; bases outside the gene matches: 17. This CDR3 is CSVDRSGGAFLWNEQFF. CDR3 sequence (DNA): TGCAGCGTAGACCGTAGCGGGGGGGCCTTTCTATGGAATGAGCAGTTCTTC.

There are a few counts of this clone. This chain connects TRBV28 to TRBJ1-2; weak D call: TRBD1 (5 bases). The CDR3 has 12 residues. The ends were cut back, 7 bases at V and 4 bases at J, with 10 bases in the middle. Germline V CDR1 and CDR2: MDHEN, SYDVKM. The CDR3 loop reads CASKTGSYGYTF. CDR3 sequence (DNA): TGTGCCAGCAAAACAGGATCCTATGGCTACACCTTC.

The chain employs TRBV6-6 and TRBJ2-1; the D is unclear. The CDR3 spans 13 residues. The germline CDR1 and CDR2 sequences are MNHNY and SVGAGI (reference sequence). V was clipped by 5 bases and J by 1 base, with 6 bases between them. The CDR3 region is CASSVRSYNEQFF. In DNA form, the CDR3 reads TGTGCCAGCAGTGTGCGGTCCTACAATGAGCAGTTCTTC.

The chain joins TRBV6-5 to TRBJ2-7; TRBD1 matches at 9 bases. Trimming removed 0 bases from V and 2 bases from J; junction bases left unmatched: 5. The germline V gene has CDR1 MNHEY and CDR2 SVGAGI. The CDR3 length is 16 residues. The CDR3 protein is CASSYSRTGATYEQYF. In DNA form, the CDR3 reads TGTGCCAGCAGTTACTCGCGGACAGGGGCCACCTACGAGCAGTACTTC.

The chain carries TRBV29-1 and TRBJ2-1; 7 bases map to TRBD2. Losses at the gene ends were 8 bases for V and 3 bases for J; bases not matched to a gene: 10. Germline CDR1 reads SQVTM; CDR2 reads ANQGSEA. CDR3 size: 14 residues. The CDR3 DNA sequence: TGCAGCTCCAGACGGGCTAGCGGCTACAATGAGCAGTTCTTC. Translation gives CSSRRASGYNEQFF.

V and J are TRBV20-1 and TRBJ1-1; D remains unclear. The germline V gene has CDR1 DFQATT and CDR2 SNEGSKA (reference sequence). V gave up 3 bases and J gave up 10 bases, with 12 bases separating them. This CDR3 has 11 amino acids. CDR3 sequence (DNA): TGCAGTGCTAGTGATCTAGTTGGAGCTTTCTTT. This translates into CSASDLVGAFF.

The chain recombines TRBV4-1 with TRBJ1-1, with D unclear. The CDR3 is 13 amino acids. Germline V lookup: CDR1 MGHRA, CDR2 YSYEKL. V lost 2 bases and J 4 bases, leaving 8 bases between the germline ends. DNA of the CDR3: TGCGCCAGCAGCCAATGGGTTGGCACTGAAGCTTTCTTT. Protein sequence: CASSQWVGTEAFF.

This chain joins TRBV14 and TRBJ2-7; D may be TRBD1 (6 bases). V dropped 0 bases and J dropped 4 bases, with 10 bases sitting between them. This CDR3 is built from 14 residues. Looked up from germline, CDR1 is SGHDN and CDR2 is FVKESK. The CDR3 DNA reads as TGTGCCAGCAGCCAAGAGAACAGGGTTTACGAGCAGTACTTC. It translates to CASSQENRVYEQYF.

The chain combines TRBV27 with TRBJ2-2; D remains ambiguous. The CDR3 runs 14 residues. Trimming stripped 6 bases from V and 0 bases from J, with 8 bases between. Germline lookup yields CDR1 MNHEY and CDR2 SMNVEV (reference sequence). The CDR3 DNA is TGTGCCAGCAGCCCCGCAGCGAACACCGGGGAGCTGTTTTTT. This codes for CASSPAANTGELFF.

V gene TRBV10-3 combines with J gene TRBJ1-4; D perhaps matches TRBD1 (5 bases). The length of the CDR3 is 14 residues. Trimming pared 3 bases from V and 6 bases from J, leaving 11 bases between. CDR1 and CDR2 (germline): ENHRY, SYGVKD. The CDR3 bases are TGTGCCATCAGTGATCCGACAGACTATGAAAAACTGTTTTTT. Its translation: CAISDPTDYEKLFF.

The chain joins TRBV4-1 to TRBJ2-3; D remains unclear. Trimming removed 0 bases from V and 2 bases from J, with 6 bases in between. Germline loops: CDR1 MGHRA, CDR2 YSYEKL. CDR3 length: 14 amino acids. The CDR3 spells CASSQDPSTDTQYF. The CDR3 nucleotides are TGCGCCAGCAGCCAAGACCCCTCCACAGATACGCAGTATTTT.

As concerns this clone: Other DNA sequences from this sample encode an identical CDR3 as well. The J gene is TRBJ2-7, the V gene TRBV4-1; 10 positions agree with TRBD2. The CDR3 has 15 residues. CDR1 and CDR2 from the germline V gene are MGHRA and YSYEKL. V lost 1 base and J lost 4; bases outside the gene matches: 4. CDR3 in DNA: TGCGCCAGCAGCCAAGGGACTAGCGGTGGGTACGAGCAGTACTTC. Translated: CASSQGTSGGYEQYF.